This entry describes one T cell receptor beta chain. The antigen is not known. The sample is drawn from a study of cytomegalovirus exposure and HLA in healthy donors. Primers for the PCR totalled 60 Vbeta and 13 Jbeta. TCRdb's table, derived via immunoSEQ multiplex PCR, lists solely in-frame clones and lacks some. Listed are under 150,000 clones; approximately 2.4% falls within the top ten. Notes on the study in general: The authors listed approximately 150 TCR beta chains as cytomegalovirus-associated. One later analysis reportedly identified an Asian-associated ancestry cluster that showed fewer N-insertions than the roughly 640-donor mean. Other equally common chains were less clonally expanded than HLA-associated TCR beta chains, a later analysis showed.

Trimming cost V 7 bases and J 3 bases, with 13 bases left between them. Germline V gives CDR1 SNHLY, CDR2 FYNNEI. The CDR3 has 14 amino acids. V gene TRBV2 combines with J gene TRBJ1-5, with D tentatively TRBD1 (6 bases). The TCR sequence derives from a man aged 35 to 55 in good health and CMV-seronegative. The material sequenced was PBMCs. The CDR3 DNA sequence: TGTGCCAGCAACCCGACAGGTTTCAATCAGCCCCAGCATTTT. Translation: CASNPTGFNQPQHF.